These 20 T cell receptor beta chains were all obtained from the same sample, sequenced in a study of blood T cell repertoires in COVID-19. Only in-frame clones appear in the TCRdb table, and some are missing; sequencing was by immunoSEQ multiplex PCR. The sample shows over 200,000 clones, approximately 89% of them seen only once. Sequencing was performed on PBMCs or T cells enriched from blood (not recorded which). The receptors were sampled from a woman younger than 45 who had been exposed to COVID-19.

V gene TRBV16 combines with J gene TRBJ1-5, with 8 bases aligning to TRBD1. CDR1 and CDR2 (germline): KGHSY, FQNENV. J lost 6 bases, V lost 1 base, and 8 bases had no gene match. This CDR3 has 16 amino acids. The CDR3 here is CASSQLGQVNSQPQHF. CDR3 nucleotides: TGTGCCAGCAGCCAATTGGGACAGGTAAACAGTCAGCCCCAGCATTTT.

This clone showed up just a few times. The rearrangement joins TRBV30 to TRBJ2-7, with TRBD1 identical over 12 bases. The CDR3 is made up of 14 amino acids. The germline V gene has CDR1 GTSNPN and CDR2 SVGIG (reference sequence). Unmatched junction bases numbered 5, after V lost 5 bases and J lost 3 bases. CDR3 sequence reads: CAWGTGGPYYEQYF. CDR3 DNA: TGTGCCTGGGGGACAGGGGGCCCCTACTACGAGCAGTACTTC.

This chain uses TRBV3-1 (or the pseudogene TRBV3-2) with TRBJ2-1; 13 bases are shared with TRBD2. The junction had 0 bases not matched to a gene; V was cut back by 3 bases and J by 4 bases. Germline V gene lookup returns CDR1 LGHDT and CDR2 YNNKEL (reference sequence). This CDR3 has 15 amino acids. CDR3 region: CASSQGLAGYNEQFF. As DNA, the CDR3 is TGTGCCAGCAGCCAGGGACTAGCGGGATACAATGAGCAGTTCTTC.

CDR3: CASSTGLADYNEQFF. The CDR3 DNA is TGCGCCAGCAGCACGGGACTAGCGGATTACAATGAGCAGTTCTTC. The chain couples TRBV5-1 to TRBJ2-1; TRBD2 aligns across 11 bases. The J segment lost 4 bases and the V segment lost 4 bases, leaving 4 bases of the junction unmatched. This CDR3 contains 15 residues. Looked up from germline, CDR1 is SGHRS and CDR2 is YFSETQ.

The J gene is TRBJ1-4, the V gene TRBV20-1; no clear D gene. Germline V gives CDR1 DFQATT, CDR2 SNEGSKA (reference sequence). CDR3 size: 13 residues. The V and J ends lost 3 bases and 5 bases respectively, with 10 bases between them. CDR3 nucleotide sequence: TGCAGTGCTAGTTTGGGCATCAATGAAAAACTGTTTTTT. Protein sequence: CSASLGINEKLFF.

The CDR3 DNA reads TGTGCCACCAGTGGGACTAGCTCCTACAATGAGCAGTTCTTC. Protein sequence: CATSGTSSYNEQFF. This rearrangement joins TRBV24-1 to TRBJ2-1, with 7 bases aligning to TRBD2. The CDR3 has 14 residues. Trimming took 5 bases from V and 0 from J; bases not matched to a gene: 0. Per the germline V gene, CDR1 is KGHDR and CDR2 is SFDVKD.

This chain uses TRBV2 with TRBJ2-5, with 8 bases aligning to TRBD1. The ends lost 4 bases at V and 4 bases at J; junction bases unmatched: 5. This CDR3 is built from 14 residues. In germline, CDR1 is SNHLY, CDR2 FYNNEI. CDR3: CASSATGDGETQYF. The CDR3 DNA is TGTGCCAGCAGTGCGACAGGGGATGGAGAGACCCAGTACTTC.

The chain employs TRBV3-1 (or the pseudogene TRBV3-2) and TRBJ2-7; 10 nucleotides agree with TRBD1. CDR3 length: 13 residues. With V trimmed by 7 bases and J by 1 base, 1 base remained unmatched. CDR1 and CDR2 from the germline V gene are LGHDT and YNNKEL (reference sequence). CDR3 sequence (DNA): TGTGCCAGCATGGGACAGGGGTCCTACGAGCAGTACTTC. Protein sequence: CASMGQGSYEQYF.

The chain joins TRBV6-1 to TRBJ1-3; tentative D call: TRBD1 (6 bases). This CDR3 has 17 amino acids. Germline V CDR1 and CDR2: MNHNS, SASEGT. Trimming shortened V by 3 bases and J by 4 bases, and 19 bases separated the two germline ends. CDR3 protein: CASSDPQGFTSGNTIYF. DNA of the CDR3: TGTGCCAGCAGTGACCCACAGGGTTTTACTTCGGGAAACACCATATATTTT.

The chain joins TRBV7-6 to TRBJ2-3; a weak D match, TRBD2 (6 bases). Trimming pared 5 bases from V and 4 bases from J, leaving 22 bases between. The germline V gene encodes CDR1 SGHVS and CDR2 FNYEAQ. The CDR3 runs to 17 residues. CDR3: CASSQGAFSGGADTQYF. DNA for the CDR3: TGTGCCAGCAGCCAAGGGGCCTTTAGCGGTGGGGCAGATACGCAGTATTTT.

The chain combines TRBV6-2 or TRBV6-3 with TRBJ2-1; D is undetermined. Trimming removed 0 bases from V and 7 bases from J, with 13 bases in between. Germline V gene sequence: CDR1 MNHEY, CDR2 SVGEGT. The CDR3 runs 15 residues. CDR3 amino acids: CASSYSSHTGNEQFF. The CDR3, as DNA: TGTGCCAGCAGTTACTCCTCCCACACCGGGAATGAGCAGTTCTTC.

This clone was counted once. The V call is TRBV6-5, the J call TRBJ2-1; D perhaps matches TRBD1 (6 bases). The V gene lost 6 bases and the J gene lost 9 bases, with 21 bases spanning the gap. Germline V gene sequence: CDR1 MNHEY, CDR2 SVGAGI. The CDR3 extends over 15 amino acids. CDR3 sequence: CASRPRGFASSEQFF. CDR3 DNA sequence: TGTGCCAGCAGACCCAGGGGCTTCGCTTCCAGTGAGCAGTTCTTC.

As regards this clone: The same CDR3 can be traced to other DNA sequences in this sample. V usage is TRBV9 and J usage is TRBJ2-1; 11 nucleotides align to TRBD2. CDR1 is SGDLS, CDR2 YYNGEE, per germline. CDR3 size: 15 residues. V gave up 3 bases and J gave up 5 bases; unmatched junction bases: 4. In DNA, the CDR3 is TGTGCCAGCAGCGCGATAGCGGGAGGGGACAATGAGCAGTTCTTC. This codes for CASSAIAGGDNEQFF. Complete variable domain (other parts from reference TRBV9 and TRBJ2-1): DSGVTQTPKHLITATGQRVTLRCSPRSGDLSVYWYQQSLDQGLQFLIQYYNGEERAKGNILERFSAQQFPDLHSELNLSSLELGDSALYFCASSAIAGGDNEQFFGPGTRLTVL.

The CDR3 reads CASNHRDSNYGYTF. DNA for the CDR3: TGTGCCAGCAACCACCGGGACAGCAACTATGGCTACACCTTC. V gene TRBV7-9 combines with J gene TRBJ1-2; 7 bases line up with TRBD1. Germline lookup yields CDR1 SEHNR and CDR2 FQNEAQ (reference sequence). The CDR3 sequence is 14 residues long. Trimming took 7 bases from V and 2 from J; bases not matched to a gene: 7.

The CDR3 sequence is CASSLDLDRDTGELFF. The DNA for the CDR3 is TGTGCCAGCAGCTTAGATCTCGACAGGGACACCGGGGAGCTGTTTTTT. The genes are TRBV11-3 and TRBJ2-2, with 7 bases lining up with TRBD1. There are 16 residues in the CDR3. Trimming removed 0 bases from V and 3 bases from J; junction bases left unmatched: 4. In germline, CDR1 is SGHNT, CDR2 YENEEA. Based on the CDR3 plus reference TRBV11-3 and TRBJ2-2, the full variable domain is EAGVVQSPRYKIIEKKQPVAFWCNPISGHNTLYWYLQNLGQGPELLIRYENEEAVDDSQLPKDRFSAERLKGVDSTLKIQPAELGDSAVYLCASSLDLDRDTGELFFGEGSRLTVL.

This clone appeared a few times. The rearrangement uses TRBV15 and TRBJ1-2; maybe TRBD1 (6 bases). Germline V gene data show CDR1 as LNHNV and CDR2 as YYDKDF (reference sequence). This CDR3 is built from 15 residues. V was pared by 0 bases and J by 3 bases, with 11 bases between. The chain's CDR3 is CATSRDHRTDYGYTF. The CDR3 coding sequence is TGTGCCACCAGCAGAGATCACAGGACAGACTATGGCTACACCTTC.

J is TRBJ2-1 and V is TRBV7-2; perhaps TRBD2 as D (6 bases). V was shortened by 5 bases and J by 4 bases, with 15 bases between the two germline ends. This CDR3 spans 15 amino acids. CDR1 and CDR2 (germline): SGHTA, FQGNSA. CDR3 DNA sequence: TGTGCCAGCAGCGGGGACTGGGGTTTTTACAATGAGCAGTTCTTC. Residues: CASSGDWGFYNEQFF. Using reference TRBV7-2 and TRBJ2-1 for the parts outside the CDR3, the full variable domain is GAGVSQSPSNKVTEKGKDVELRCDPISGHTALYWYRQSLGQGLEFLIYFQGNSAPDKSGLPSDRFSAERTGGSVSTLTIQRTQQEDSAVYLCASSGDWGFYNEQFFGPGTRLTVL.

The chain employs TRBV6-6 and TRBJ1-2; possibly TRBD1 for D (5 bases). V lost 6 bases and J lost 3, with 14 bases in between. The germline CDR1 and CDR2 sequences are MNHNY and SVGAGI (reference sequence). This CDR3 has 14 amino acids. CDR3 sequence (DNA): TGTGCCAGCAGCTCTTACGACAGAGACTATGGCTACACCTTC. The encoded protein is CASSSYDRDYGYTF.

The genes are TRBV20-1 and TRBJ1-6; tentative D call: TRBD1 (6 bases). The V gene's germline CDR1 is DFQATT and CDR2 SNEGSKA (reference sequence). The CDR3 totals 15 residues. V lost 3 bases to trimming and J lost 7 bases, with 16 bases between them. The CDR3 loop reads CSASSGEQGNSPLHF. The CDR3, as DNA: TGCAGTGCTAGTTCAGGGGAACAGGGAAATTCACCCCTCCACTTT.

This clone has more than one count but fewer than ten. This chain uses TRBV2 with TRBJ1-4; D is unresolved. The CDR3 is made up of 15 amino acids. CDR1 and CDR2 (germline): SNHLY, FYNNEI. Trimming took off 5 bases at V and 3 bases at J, with 13 bases between the two ends. CDR3 coding DNA: TGTGCCAGCAGTCTAGGGAGACTGGCTAATGAAAAACTGTTTTTT. Its protein product is CASSLGRLANEKLFF.